This paragraph covers one T cell receptor beta chain sequence. Its specificity is unknown. The CDR3 covers 12 residues. The germline V and J ends were trimmed by 7 bases and 12 bases, with 19 bases remaining between them. Germline values: CDR1 SQVTM, CDR2 ANQGSEA. This sample is part of a study of cytomegalovirus exposure and HLA in healthy donors. Study-wide results and limits: Accurate predictions that matched the HLA-A and HLA-B alleles of most subjects were reportedly made from TCR beta sequences.

Healthy bone marrow donors made up the donor group. Nominally healthy donors provided the samples, though records likely missed some immune exposures. It was with 60 Vbeta and 13 Jbeta primers that the PCR ran. Measured with immunoSEQ multiplex PCR; TCRdb has only the in-frame clones, and not every one. Here the sample spans tens of thousands of clones, approximately 73% being singletons. The receptor's source is a man aged 50 to 60 in good health and CMV-seronegative. The V gene is TRBV29-1, the J gene TRBJ2-1; weak D call: TRBD2 (5 bases). The sequencing input was PBMCs. DNA of the CDR3: TGCAGCGCCCGAGGGCGGCGGTTACGGCAGTTCTTC. Residues: CSARGRRLRQFF.